Sequencing of this TCR beta chain was carried out in a study of tissue T cells after allogeneic stem cell transplantation. Time point noted: mouse harvest day 7 after allogeneic transplant. Each mouse received 10^7 T-cell-depleted marrow cells plus 10^6 splenic CD5+ T cells by tail vein. Regarding this clone: The germline and genes are mouse ones. The read ends 1 residue early relative to the CDR3; the germline J gene fills the gap.

Libraries were prepared by immunoSEQ multiplex PCR; TCRdb keeps only in-frame clonotypes and omits some of them. The data show 6,000 or so clones, about 50% seen once. The CDR3 runs 15 residues. Per germline, CDR1 KGHPV and CDR2 FQNQEV (reference sequence). V lost 4 bases and J lost 5; bases outside the gene matches: 9. This sequence originates from a female BALB/c mouse given C57BL/6 T cells with graft-versus-host disease after an allogeneic hematopoietic cell transplant. This chain uses TRBV26 with TRBJ2-5, with 7 bases aligning to TRBD1. The sequencing input was gut tissue. The CDR3 is CASSPRQGGRDTQYF. The CDR3 DNA, read in part, is TGTGCCAGCAGTCCCCGACAGGGAGGGCGAGACACCCAGTAC.